This section outlines one TCR beta chain sequence together with its context. Only in-frame clones appear in the TCRdb table, and some are missing; sequencing was by immunoSEQ multiplex PCR. The table lists tens of thousands of clones, roughly 88% of them singletons, with under 2% in the top ten. These data come from a study of blood T cell repertoires in COVID-19. The sequencing input was peripheral blood. This receptor was identified in a woman older than 75 with active or convalescent COVID-19.

CDR3 bases: TGTGCCAGCAGCTTAAGTCAGGGGGCGCGCGGTGAGCAGTTCTTC. Translation gives CASSLSQGARGEQFF. This sequence joins TRBV7-2 and TRBJ2-1, with 8 bases matching TRBD1. Germline CDR1 SGHTA, CDR2 FQGNSA. The J segment lost 9 bases and the V segment lost 2 bases, leaving 9 bases of the junction unmatched. The CDR3 length is 15 residues.